This T cell receptor (beta chain) appears in the sequencing data of a study of control samples from healthy donors and cancer patients. V lost 1 base and J lost 5, with 12 bases in between. The length of the CDR3 is 15 residues. Germline CDR1 is LGHDT and CDR2 is YNNKEL (reference sequence). The protocol was immunoSEQ multiplex PCR, while the TCRdb copy is restricted to in-frame clones and leaves out a portion. Here the sample table reports about 210,000 clones. V gene TRBV3-1 (or the pseudogene TRBV3-2) combines with J gene TRBJ1-5; D unresolved. The sequence derives from a woman in her twenties or thirties in good health. What was sequenced was blood. The CDR3: CASSQGPGAYQPQHF. In DNA, the CDR3 is TGTGCCAGCAGCCAAGGTCCTGGAGCGTATCAGCCCCAGCATTTT.